This record looks at one T cell receptor beta chain sequence and its context. The sample is drawn from a study of control samples from healthy donors and cancer patients. The germline V gene encodes CDR1 SQVTM and CDR2 ANQGSEA. J was trimmed by 3 bases and V by 4 bases; bases with no gene match: 4. This CDR3 spans 14 amino acids. Some clones are missing from TCRdb's copy, which holds only in-frame ones; the method was immunoSEQ multiplex PCR. The repertoire holds about 180,000 clones, with over 85% as singletons. The sample taken for sequencing was blood. The sequence derives from a young man in good health. The chain links TRBV29-1 to TRBJ2-1; 9 positions match TRBD2. In DNA, the CDR3 is TGCAGCGTTGCGGAGCGGGAGGTCTACAATGAGCAGTTCTTC. Its protein is CSVAEREVYNEQFF.